The 25 T cell receptor beta chains presented below share a single source sample, sequenced in a study of T cells in Graves' hyperthyroidism and ophthalmopathy. Template material for amplifying TCR beta CDR3 regions consisted of RNA transcripts. Carried out on the TCR CDR3, a first-round RT-PCR used the HTBI primer set. Via MiXCR, TCRdb re-called the multiplex PCR reads, giving one row per CDR3 protein. The table includes hundreds of thousands of distinct CDR3 sequences, over 15% detected once. Specimen: blood. The receptors come from a woman in her sixties with Graves' ophthalmopathy.

The rearrangement uses TRBV19 and TRBJ1-2; no firm D call. Germline V CDR1 and CDR2: LNHDA, SQIVND (reference sequence). V lost 7 bases, J lost 4 bases, and 13 bases lay in between. The CDR3 has 13 residues. For the CDR3, the DNA is TGTGCCAGTAACACACAGCTTAGCTATGGCTACACCTTC. This gives the protein CASNTQLSYGYTF.

At least ten counts were recorded for this clonotype. This chain connects TRBV12-3 or TRBV12-4 to TRBJ2-1, with 7 bases that match TRBD1. There are 14 residues in the CDR3. V lost 3 bases, J lost 7 bases, and 6 bases stayed unmatched. The CDR3 DNA reads as TGTGCCAGCAGTTTCGGGACAGAAGAAAATGAGCAGTTCTTC. Its translation is CASSFGTEENEQFF.

This clonotype was seen repeatedly, ten times or more. The chain carries TRBV6-2 or TRBV6-3 and TRBJ2-5; D is perhaps TRBD1 or TRBD2 (5 bases each). The germline V and J ends were trimmed by 2 bases and 5 bases, with 15 bases remaining between them. Germline CDR1 reads MNHEY; CDR2 reads SVGEGT. The CDR3 length is 15 residues. CDR3 amino acids: CASSYRTVGEETQYF. The CDR3 DNA reads as TGTGCCAGCAGTTACCGGACCGTAGGGGAGGAGACCCAGTACTTC.

This chain uses TRBV5-4 with TRBJ2-5; tentatively, D is TRBD2 (7 bases). This CDR3 has 16 amino acids. Germline CDR1 is SGHNT and CDR2 is YYREEE (reference sequence). The V and J ends lost 7 bases and 3 bases respectively, with 22 bases between them. The CDR3 reads CASRRGGAQGKETQYF. CDR3 nucleotide sequence: TGTGCCAGCCGCCGAGGGGGGGCACAGGGAAAAGAGACCCAGTACTTC.

This clonotype came up many times. V and J are TRBV6-1 and TRBJ2-3, with 10 nucleotides matching TRBD2. CDR1 and CDR2 from the germline V gene are MNHNS and SASEGT. V lost 6 bases, J lost 6 bases, and 9 bases stayed unmatched. The CDR3 is 15 amino acids. The CDR3 protein is CASRTLAGVGDTQYF. CDR3 coding DNA: TGTGCCAGCAGGACCCTAGCGGGAGTAGGGGATACGCAGTATTTT.

CDR3 in amino acids: CASSLEASALETQYF. Written as DNA, the CDR3 is TGTGCCAGCAGCTTAGAGGCTAGCGCCTTAGAGACCCAGTACTTC. V is TRBV11-2 and J is TRBJ2-5; D possibly corresponds to TRBD2 (6 bases). CDR3 length: 15 residues. Looked up from germline, CDR1 is SGHAT and CDR2 is FQNNGV. Trimming left V 0 bases short and J 4 bases short, with 12 bases between.

The V gene is TRBV29-1, the J gene TRBJ2-3; D gene unclear. With 4 bases removed from V and 3 bases from J, the gap between germline ends came to 2 bases. The CDR3 runs 10 residues. CDR1 and CDR2 from the germline V gene are SQVTM and ANQGSEA. CDR3 coding DNA: TGCAGCGTTGCAACAGATACGCAGTATTTT. Translation gives CSVATDTQYF.

V is TRBV18 and J is TRBJ1-6; D remains unclear. The CDR3 has 15 amino acids. V gave up 4 bases and J gave up 5 bases, with 12 bases separating them. CDR1 and CDR2 from the germline V gene are KGHSH and LQKENI. In DNA form, the CDR3 reads TGTGCCAGCTCACTCCGAGGATCCGATAATTCACCCCTCCACTTT. This encodes CASSLRGSDNSPLHF.

This clonotype appeared many times. Here the CDR3 reads CASSLSGTDSNYGYTF. The DNA of the CDR3 is TGTGCCAGCAGCTTATCCGGGACGGACTCTAACTATGGCTACACCTTC. The chain couples TRBV7-9 to TRBJ1-2; TRBD1 might be the D (5 bases). The CDR3 is made up of 16 amino acids. With 2 bases removed from V and 0 bases from J, the gap between germline ends came to 13 bases. Germline V gene data show CDR1 as SEHNR and CDR2 as FQNEAQ (reference sequence).

This clonotype was seen ten or more times. V usage is TRBV7-9 and J usage is TRBJ2-5; TRBD1 matches at 7 bases. Germline V lookup: CDR1 SEHNR, CDR2 FQNEAQ (reference sequence). This CDR3 has 14 residues. V was pared by 3 bases and J by 0 bases, with 1 base of the junction left unmatched. CDR3 coding DNA: TGTGCCAGCAGCTTGGACAGGCACCAAGAGACCCAGTACTTC. Amino acids: CASSLDRHQETQYF.

This clonotype was seen ten or more times. The chain links TRBV7-2 to TRBJ2-7, with TRBD2 as a possible D gene (6 bases). Germline V CDR1 and CDR2: SGHTA, FQGNSA. The CDR3 extends over 13 amino acids. Trimming pared 1 base from V and 7 bases from J, leaving 11 bases between. CDR3 loop: CASSLEAGREQYF. DNA of the CDR3: TGTGCCAGCAGCTTAGAGGCGGGGAGGGAGCAGTACTTC. Complete variable domain (other parts from reference TRBV7-2 and TRBJ2-7): GAGVSQSPSNKVTEKGKDVELRCDPISGHTALYWYRQSLGQGLEFLIYFQGNSAPDKSGLPSDRFSAERTGGSVSTLTIQRTQQEDSAVYLCASSLEAGREQYFGPGTRLTVT.

This clonotype has a count of ten or more. The chain uses TRBV6-6 and TRBJ2-5, with 14 bases fitting TRBD2. The trim removed 0 bases at V and 5 bases at J, leaving 8 bases unmatched. Germline lookup yields CDR1 MNHNY and CDR2 SVGAGI (reference sequence). CDR3 length equals 18 residues. In DNA form, the CDR3 reads TGTGCCAGCAGTTACTCCGGACTAGCGGGGGGCGTCCGGGAGACCCAGTACTTC. Translation: CASSYSGLAGGVRETQYF.

This clonotype was recorded many times. The J gene is TRBJ1-2, the V gene TRBV7-2; D may be TRBD1 (5 bases). Germline values: CDR1 SGHTA, CDR2 FQGNSA. Trimming took 3 bases from V and 0 from J, leaving 14 bases between them. The CDR3 extends over 16 amino acids. CDR3: CASSLGGGAPNYGYTF. The CDR3 nucleotides are TGTGCCAGCAGCTTGGGGGGAGGGGCACCTAACTATGGCTACACCTTC.

There are many counts of this clonotype. This chain joins TRBV20-1 and TRBJ1-1; possible D gene TRBD1, 5 bases. This CDR3 region has 15 residues. From germline, CDR1 is DFQATT and CDR2 SNEGSKA (reference sequence). V shed 0 bases and J shed 1 base, with 12 bases lying between them. The CDR3 bases are TGCAGTGCTAGAGATCTCGGGGGTTCGAACACTGAAGCTTTCTTT. As protein: CSARDLGGSNTEAFF.

This clonotype was seen many times. The chain links TRBV3-1 to TRBJ1-2, with D unresolved. Germline lookup yields CDR1 LGHDT and CDR2 YNNKEL (reference sequence). The CDR3 covers 12 residues. V shed 1 base and J shed 8 bases, with 8 bases lying between them. The CDR3 loop reads CASSQVTWGYTF. CDR3 nucleotides: TGTGCCAGCAGCCAAGTCACGTGGGGCTACACCTTC.

This clonotype was recorded many times. The rearrangement uses TRBV28 and TRBJ1-4; D is ambiguous. V gave up 3 bases and J gave up 3 bases, with 20 bases separating them. The length of the CDR3 is 18 residues. Germline V gives CDR1 MDHEN, CDR2 SYDVKM. This chain's CDR3 is CASSFVVRSGPANEKLFF. In nucleotides, the CDR3 is TGTGCCAGCAGTTTTGTCGTTCGATCCGGTCCGGCTAATGAAAAACTGTTTTTT.

The V and J genes are TRBV4-2 and TRBJ2-4, with TRBD1 matching over 9 bases. Germline V gives CDR1 LGHNA, CDR2 YNFKEQ. This CDR3 has 14 amino acids. The trim removed 1 base at V and 5 bases at J, leaving 0 bases unmatched. This chain's CDR3 is CASSQGQGENIQYF. CDR3 nucleotides: TGTGCCAGCAGCCAAGGACAGGGGGAAAACATTCAGTACTTC.

This clonotype appeared once. A much larger clone differs from this one at a single base, so this may be a read error. The CDR3 sequence: CASSLRSGTPISGTEAFF. In DNA form, the CDR3 reads TGCGCCAGCAGCTTGAGGTCGGGGACGCCTATTAGCGGGACTGAAGCTTTCTTT. The V call is TRBV5-1, the J call TRBJ1-1, with TRBD1 as a possible D gene (5 bases). The CDR3 totals 18 residues. V was clipped by 1 base and J by 5 bases, with 24 bases between them. Germline V gene data show CDR1 as SGHRS and CDR2 as YFSETQ.

V is TRBV5-4 and J is TRBJ2-5, with 12 positions matching TRBD2. The CDR3 extends over 15 amino acids. The junction had 2 bases not matched to a gene; V was cut back by 1 base and J by 4 bases. Germline V gene sequence: CDR1 SGHNT, CDR2 YYREEE (reference sequence). In DNA form, the CDR3 reads TGTGCCAGCAGCTTGATACTAGCGGGAGGAGAGACCCAGTACTTC. It specifies CASSLILAGGETQYF.

This clonotype has ten or more counts. The rearrangement links TRBV30 to TRBJ2-1; the D gene is possibly TRBD1 (6 bases). Trimming cost V 5 bases and J 9 bases, with 14 bases left between them. The CDR3 is made up of 12 amino acids. Germline CDR1 is GTSNPN and CDR2 is SVGIG (reference sequence). CDR3: CAWLEQGSEQFF. The DNA of the CDR3 is TGTGCCTGGCTTGAACAGGGAAGTGAGCAGTTCTTC.

J is TRBJ2-1 and V is TRBV2; 7 bases are a match to TRBD2. The CDR3 length is 11 residues. The junction had 5 bases not matched to a gene; V was cut back by 7 bases and J by 11 bases. The germline gives CDR1 SNHLY, CDR2 FYNNEI. As DNA, the CDR3 is TGTGCCAGCAACCTAGCGGTTCAGCAGTTCTTC. This sequence encodes CASNLAVQQFF.

This clonotype appeared many times. The genes are TRBV6-2 or TRBV6-3 and TRBJ1-1, with 10 bases lining up with TRBD1. Germline V gene sequence: CDR1 MNHEY, CDR2 SVGEGT. The CDR3 runs to 18 residues. The V gene end was trimmed by 2 bases and the J gene end by 1 base; junction bases not matched to a gene: 10. The CDR3 region has the DNA TGTGCCAGCAGTTACAAGCCGGGACAGGGGTCGGGGAACACTGAAGCTTTCTTT. Translating it yields CASSYKPGQGSGNTEAFF.

This clonotype was seen ten or more times. This chain joins TRBV11-2 and TRBJ2-2, with 9 positions matching TRBD2. Germline assignment: CDR1 SGHAT and CDR2 FQNNGV. The CDR3 is 18 amino acids. With V trimmed by 3 bases and J by 3 bases, 11 bases remained unmatched. The CDR3 DNA follows: TGTGCCAGCAGCTTGGGGTATCGCGGGGGGGCCTACACCGGGGAGCTGTTTTTT. Translated: CASSLGYRGGAYTGELFF.

In its sample, this clonotype was seen many times. V usage is TRBV7-8 and J usage is TRBJ1-2, with a tentative D call TRBD1 (5 bases). This CDR3 spans 17 amino acids. The germline V gene has CDR1 SGHVS and CDR2 FQNEAQ. V shed 3 bases and J shed 3 bases, with 20 bases lying between them. The CDR3 loop reads CASSFIPGPTSHYGYTF. As DNA, the CDR3 is TGTGCCAGCAGCTTCATACCAGGGCCAACATCCCACTATGGCTACACCTTC.

This clonotype was seen a few times. Germline and junction disagree at one end, which may indicate a read error. The chain has TRBV2 and TRBJ1-5; D uncertain. The CDR3 spans 16 residues. Germline V CDR1 and CDR2: SNHLY, FYNNEI. CDR3 protein: CASRAQITYSNQPRHF. The CDR3 DNA reads TGTGCCAGCAGGGCGCAGATAACCTATAGCAATCAGCCCCGGCATTTT.